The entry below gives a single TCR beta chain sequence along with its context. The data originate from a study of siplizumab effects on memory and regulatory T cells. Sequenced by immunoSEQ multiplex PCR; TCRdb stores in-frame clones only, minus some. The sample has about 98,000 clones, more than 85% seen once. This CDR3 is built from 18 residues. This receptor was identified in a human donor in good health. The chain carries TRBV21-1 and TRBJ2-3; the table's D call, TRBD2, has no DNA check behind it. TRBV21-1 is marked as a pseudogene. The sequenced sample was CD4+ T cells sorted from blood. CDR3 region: CASSKRGSGRIFPDTQYF. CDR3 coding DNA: TGTGCCAGCAGCAAACGTGGTAGCGGGAGGATCTTCCCAGATACGCAGTATTTT.